This is a list of T cell receptor beta chains from one sample in a study of T-cell reconstitution after alpha-beta-depleted transplantation in children. TCRdb re-analysed the PCR reads in MiXCR, keeping a single row per CDR3 protein. The sample records a few hundred thousand distinct CDR3 sequences, approximately 10% being singletons. The specimen was PBMCs from the stem cell graft donor, collected from the stem cell graft. Source of these receptors: a human donor who donated a stem cell graft to a child with acute myeloid leukemia. Each CDR3 is given with its conserved first and last residue. The D gene is left open where the match is weak. Clone size is shown for a subset of rows, as once, few, many or a class of expanded clone.

abundance: few; j_gene: TRBJ2-1; v_gene: TRBV18; d_gene: .; CDR3nt: TGTGCCAGCTCGGAAGGGACAGGGGGCTTTATGGGGACTAGCGGATCCTACAATGAGCAGTTCTTC; CDR3aa: CASSEGTGGFMGTSGSYNEQFF
abundance: many; j_gene: TRBJ2-3; v_gene: TRBV5-1; d_gene: .; CDR3nt: TGCGCCAGCAGCTTGGGACAGAGCACAGATACGCAGTATTTT; CDR3aa: CASSLGQSTDTQYF
abundance: .; j_gene: TRBJ2-2; v_gene: TRBV15; d_gene: .; CDR3nt: TGTGCCACCAGCAGAGGTCGAGCGGTGAACACCGGGGAGCTGTTTTTT; CDR3aa: CATSRGRAVNTGELFF
abundance: .; j_gene: TRBJ1-6; v_gene: TRBV9; d_gene: .; CDR3nt: TGTGCCAGCAGCGTAGAGGCGGGCGGCAGCTCCTATAATTCACCCCTCCACTTT; CDR3aa: CASSVEAGGSSYNSPLHF
abundance: few; j_gene: TRBJ2-3; v_gene: TRBV9; d_gene: TRBD1; CDR3nt: TGTGCCAGCAGCGCTGGACAGGGGGTGGATACGCAGTATTTT; CDR3aa: CASSAGQGVDTQYF
abundance: few; j_gene: TRBJ1-2; v_gene: TRBV20-1; d_gene: .; CDR3nt: TGCAGTGCTAGAGACCAGTATGGCTACACCTTC; CDR3aa: CSARDQYGYTF
abundance: .; j_gene: TRBJ1-2; v_gene: TRBV13; d_gene: .; CDR3nt: TGTGCCAGCAGCTTAGAGCCCCAAAACTATGGCTACACCTTC; CDR3aa: CASSLEPQNYGYTF
abundance: .; j_gene: TRBJ2-7; v_gene: TRBV5-1; d_gene: TRBD1; CDR3nt: TGCGCCAGCAGCTTGGACAGGGGGCACGGCGAGCAGTACTTC; CDR3aa: CASSLDRGHGEQYF
abundance: few; j_gene: TRBJ2-5; v_gene: TRBV4-2; d_gene: .; CDR3nt: TGTGCCAGCAGCCCCGGGCCCCAGCAAGAGACCCAGTACTTC; CDR3aa: CASSPGPQQETQYF
abundance: many; j_gene: TRBJ2-3; v_gene: TRBV5-1; d_gene: .; CDR3nt: TGCGCCAGCAGCTTGGAGTCTAGACGCACAGATACGCAGTATTTT; CDR3aa: CASSLESRRTDTQYF
abundance: .; j_gene: TRBJ1-5; v_gene: TRBV29-1; d_gene: .; CDR3nt: TGCAGCGTTGAAGAGAGGGCGGATCAGCCCCAGCATTTT; CDR3aa: CSVEERADQPQHF
abundance: few; j_gene: TRBJ1-1; v_gene: TRBV7-9; d_gene: .; CDR3nt: TGTGCCAGCAGCTTAGCCAGGGTTTCGAACACTGAAGCTTTCTTT; CDR3aa: CASSLARVSNTEAFF
abundance: few; j_gene: TRBJ2-4; v_gene: TRBV20-1; d_gene: .; CDR3nt: TGCAGTGCTAGCAGGTTGAGGCCGGGGGTCAGATCCGGAAACATTCAGTACTTC; CDR3aa: CSASRLRPGVRSGNIQYF
abundance: .; j_gene: TRBJ1-1; v_gene: TRBV27; d_gene: .; CDR3nt: TGTGCCAGCAGTTTATTGTTTGAGAATTGGAACACTGAAGCTTTCTTT; CDR3aa: CASSLLFENWNTEAFF
abundance: .; j_gene: TRBJ2-5; v_gene: TRBV28; d_gene: TRBD2; CDR3nt: TGTGCCAGCAGTCTAAGCGGGAATAAGAGAACCCAGTACTTC; CDR3aa: CASSLSGNKRTQYF
abundance: .; j_gene: TRBJ1-2; v_gene: TRBV7-2; d_gene: TRBD1; CDR3nt: TGTGCCAGCACCAGGGGACAGGCGACTAACTATGGCTACACCTTC; CDR3aa: CASTRGQATNYGYTF
abundance: .; j_gene: TRBJ1-1; v_gene: TRBV5-1; d_gene: .; CDR3nt: TGCGCCAGCAGCGACAGGATTTTCTCTGAAGCTTTCTTT; CDR3aa: CASSDRIFSEAFF
abundance: .; j_gene: TRBJ2-1; v_gene: TRBV15; d_gene: TRBD1; CDR3nt: TGTGCCACCAGCAGGAGAACCGGGACAGATTACAATGAGCAGTTCTTC; CDR3aa: CATSRRTGTDYNEQFF
abundance: .; j_gene: TRBJ2-5; v_gene: TRBV5-1; d_gene: .; CDR3nt: TGCGCCAGCAGCGCAGGGGGGGTCCAAGAGACCCAGTACTTC; CDR3aa: CASSAGGVQETQYF
abundance: .; j_gene: TRBJ2-6; v_gene: TRBV27; d_gene: .; CDR3nt: TGTGCCAGCGGGTGGACTGGGGCCAACGTCCTGACTTTC; CDR3aa: CASGWTGANVLTF
abundance: .; j_gene: TRBJ2-3; v_gene: TRBV20-1; d_gene: .; CDR3nt: TGCAGTGCTAGAGATCAGGGAGCCACAGCTACGCAGTATTTT; CDR3aa: CSARDQGATATQYF
abundance: many; j_gene: TRBJ2-3; v_gene: TRBV5-1; d_gene: TRBD2; CDR3nt: TGCGCCAGCAGTAGCGGGAGGGACACAGATACGCAGTATTTT; CDR3aa: CASSSGRDTDTQYF
abundance: .; j_gene: TRBJ1-4; v_gene: TRBV5-6; d_gene: .; CDR3nt: TGTGCCAGCAGCTTGCCGGGGTTGGGTGAAAAACTGTTTTTT; CDR3aa: CASSLPGLGEKLFF
abundance: .; j_gene: TRBJ2-3; v_gene: TRBV5-1; d_gene: .; CDR3nt: TGCGCCAGCAGCTTGGCTCAGGGGTTGGATACGCAGTATTTT; CDR3aa: CASSLAQGLDTQYF
abundance: .; j_gene: TRBJ2-3; v_gene: TRBV11-2; d_gene: .; CDR3nt: TGTGCCAGCAGCCCCAGGGGGGGACCAGGGGGGTCCGATACGCAGTATTTT; CDR3aa: CASSPRGGPGGSDTQYF
abundance: few; j_gene: TRBJ1-2; v_gene: TRBV5-1; d_gene: TRBD1; CDR3nt: TGCGCCAGCAGCCCGTTGACAGGGGTCCTATCGGGCTACACCTTC; CDR3aa: CASSPLTGVLSGYTF
abundance: .; j_gene: TRBJ2-1; v_gene: TRBV5-1; d_gene: .; CDR3nt: TGCGCCAGCAGCCCCATGGGCGGGGGCGCACGCTACAATGAGCAGTTCTTC; CDR3aa: CASSPMGGGARYNEQFF
abundance: .; j_gene: TRBJ1-1; v_gene: TRBV10-2; d_gene: .; CDR3nt: TGCGCCAGCAGTGAAGGGTCGTACACTGAAGCTTTCTTT; CDR3aa: CASSEGSYTEAFF
abundance: few; j_gene: TRBJ2-7; v_gene: TRBV5-1; d_gene: .; CDR3nt: TGCGCCAGCAGCTTGGAAAGGGTAGCCTACGAGCAGTACTTC; CDR3aa: CASSLERVAYEQYF
abundance: few; j_gene: TRBJ1-5; v_gene: TRBV28; d_gene: .; CDR3nt: TGTGCCAGCAGACCCCTAGGTGGGGGAACTAGCAATCAGCCCCAGCATTTT; CDR3aa: CASRPLGGGTSNQPQHF
abundance: few; j_gene: TRBJ2-1; v_gene: TRBV3-1; d_gene: TRBD2; CDR3nt: TGTGCCAGCAGCCAAACCGGGACTAGCGGTCCCGAGCAGTTCTTC; CDR3aa: CASSQTGTSGPEQFF
abundance: .; j_gene: TRBJ1-4; v_gene: TRBV27; d_gene: TRBD1; CDR3nt: TGTGCCAGCAGTCTCCTCAGGGGGAGTAACGAAAAACTGTTTTTT; CDR3aa: CASSLLRGSNEKLFF
abundance: many; j_gene: TRBJ2-3; v_gene: TRBV6-1; d_gene: .; CDR3nt: TGTGCCAGCAGCGACACAGATACGCAGTATTTT; CDR3aa: CASSDTDTQYF
abundance: few; j_gene: TRBJ2-5; v_gene: TRBV20-1; d_gene: .; CDR3nt: TGCAGTGCTAGACCTTGGCGGGACGCCCCTCGGGCGGAGACCCAGTACTTC; CDR3aa: CSARPWRDAPRAETQYF
abundance: .; j_gene: TRBJ1-3; v_gene: TRBV6-1; d_gene: .; CDR3nt: TGTGCCAGCACGGTGGGCCTAGGGGGAAACACCATATATTTT; CDR3aa: CASTVGLGGNTIYF
abundance: .; j_gene: TRBJ1-2; v_gene: TRBV7-2; d_gene: .; CDR3nt: TGTGCCAGCAGCTTAGCGACCACAGGACGTTATGGCTACACCTTC; CDR3aa: CASSLATTGRYGYTF